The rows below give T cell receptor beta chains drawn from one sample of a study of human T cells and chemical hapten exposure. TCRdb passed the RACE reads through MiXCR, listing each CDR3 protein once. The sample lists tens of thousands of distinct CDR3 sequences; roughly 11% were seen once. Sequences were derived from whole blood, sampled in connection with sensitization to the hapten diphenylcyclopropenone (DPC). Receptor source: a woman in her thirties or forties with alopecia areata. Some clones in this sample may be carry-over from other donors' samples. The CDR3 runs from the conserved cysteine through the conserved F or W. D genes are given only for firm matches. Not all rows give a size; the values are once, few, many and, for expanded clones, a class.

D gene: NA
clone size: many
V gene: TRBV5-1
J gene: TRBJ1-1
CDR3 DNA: TGCGCCAGCAGCTTGGAGGGGCCAGCTACCACTGAAGCTTTCTTT
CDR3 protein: CASSLEGPATTEAFF

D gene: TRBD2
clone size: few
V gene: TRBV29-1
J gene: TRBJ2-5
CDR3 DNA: TGCAGCGTCCCCGGGGGGACCCAAGAGACCCAGTACTTC
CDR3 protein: CSVPGGTQETQYF

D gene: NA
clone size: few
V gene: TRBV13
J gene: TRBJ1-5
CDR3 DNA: TGTGCCAGCAGCTTAGGAATTCAGCCCCAGCATTTT
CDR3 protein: CASSLGIQPQHF

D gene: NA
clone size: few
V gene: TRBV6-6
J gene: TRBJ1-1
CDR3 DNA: TGTGCCAGCAGTTACGTTCCAGGGGAAACTGAAGCTTTCTTT
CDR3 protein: CASSYVPGETEAFF

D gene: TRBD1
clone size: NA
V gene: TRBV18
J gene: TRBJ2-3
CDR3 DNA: TGTGCCAGCTCACCCCCCGGGACAGGGGGAACCGCAGATACGCAGTATTTT
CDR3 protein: CASSPPGTGGTADTQYF

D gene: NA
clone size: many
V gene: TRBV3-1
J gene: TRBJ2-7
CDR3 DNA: TGTGCCAGCAGCCCGGAGGGTACTACCTACGAGCAGTACTTC
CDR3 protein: CASSPEGTTYEQYF

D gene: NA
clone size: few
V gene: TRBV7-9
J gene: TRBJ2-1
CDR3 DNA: TGTGCCAGCAGCTCGGACTCAGGGGATGAGCAGTTCTTC
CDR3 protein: CASSSDSGDEQFF

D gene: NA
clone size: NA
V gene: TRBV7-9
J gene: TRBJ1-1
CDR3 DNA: TGTGCCAGCACCCCTCAGGGGACTGAAGCTTTCTTT
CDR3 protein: CASTPQGTEAFF

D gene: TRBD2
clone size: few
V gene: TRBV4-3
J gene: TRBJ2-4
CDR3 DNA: TGCGCCAGCAGCCAAGAATTAGCGGGGGGCTGGGACATTCAGTACTTC
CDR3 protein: CASSQELAGGWDIQYF

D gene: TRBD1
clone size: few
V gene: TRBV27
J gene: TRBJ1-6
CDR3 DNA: TGTGCCAGCAGCTACCGGGACAGAAATTCACCCCTCCACTTT
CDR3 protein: CASSYRDRNSPLHF

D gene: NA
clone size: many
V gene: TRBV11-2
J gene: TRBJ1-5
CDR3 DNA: TGTGCCAGCAGCTTAGGTGGACCGTATAGCAATCAGCCCCAGCATTTT
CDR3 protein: CASSLGGPYSNQPQHF

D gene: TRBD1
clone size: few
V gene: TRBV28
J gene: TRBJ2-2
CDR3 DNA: TGTGCCAGCAGTTTTGGACAGGGGGCCACCGGGGAGCTGTTTTTT
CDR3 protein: CASSFGQGATGELFF

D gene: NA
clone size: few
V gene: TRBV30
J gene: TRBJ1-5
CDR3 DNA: TGTGCCTGGAGTTTTACGGGACGAGGCAATCAGCCCCAGCATTTT
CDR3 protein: CAWSFTGRGNQPQHF

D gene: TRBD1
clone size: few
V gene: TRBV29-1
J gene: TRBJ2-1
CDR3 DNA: TGCAGCGTAGGGGGACAGTGGAGAAGAGGGGAGCAGTTCTTC
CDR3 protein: CSVGGQWRRGEQFF

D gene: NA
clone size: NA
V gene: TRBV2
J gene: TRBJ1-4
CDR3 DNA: TGTGCCAGCAGGGGAGACAGGATCAGAGACGAAAAACTGTTTTTT
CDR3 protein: CASRGDRIRDEKLFF

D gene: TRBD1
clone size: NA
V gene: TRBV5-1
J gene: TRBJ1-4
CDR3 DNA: TGCGCCAGCAGCTCGGGGACAGGGGATGAAAAACTGTTTTTT
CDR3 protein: CASSSGTGDEKLFF

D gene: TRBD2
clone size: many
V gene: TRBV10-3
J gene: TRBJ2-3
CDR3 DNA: TGTGCCATCAGTGTTGGGCTAGCGGGAGATACCACAGATACGCAGTATTTT
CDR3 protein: CAISVGLAGDTTDTQYF

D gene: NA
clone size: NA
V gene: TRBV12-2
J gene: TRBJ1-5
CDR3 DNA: TGTGCAGGATACAATCAGCCCCAGCATTTT
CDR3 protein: CAGYNQPQHF

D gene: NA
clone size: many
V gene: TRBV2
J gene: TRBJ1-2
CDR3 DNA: TGTGCCAGCAGGGACCTATCGGGCTACACCTTC
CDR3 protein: CASRDLSGYTF

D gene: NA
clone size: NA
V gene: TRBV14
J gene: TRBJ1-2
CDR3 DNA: TGTGCCAGCAGCTCAGCGACTGTCTATGGCTACACCTTC
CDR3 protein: CASSSATVYGYTF

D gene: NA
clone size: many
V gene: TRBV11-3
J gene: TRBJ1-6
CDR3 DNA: TGTGCCAGCGGCCCGACAAATTCACCCCTCCACTTT
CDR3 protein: CASGPTNSPLHF

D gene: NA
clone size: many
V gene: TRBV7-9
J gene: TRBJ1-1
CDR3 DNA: TGTGCCAGCAGCTTAAGACTGCTCTTTCCAGGAGCTTTCTTT
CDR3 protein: CASSLRLLFPGAFF

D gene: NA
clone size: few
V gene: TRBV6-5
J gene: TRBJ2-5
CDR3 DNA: TGTGCCAGCACCAACCCAGGGACCCAAGAGACCCAGTACTTC
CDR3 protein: CASTNPGTQETQYF

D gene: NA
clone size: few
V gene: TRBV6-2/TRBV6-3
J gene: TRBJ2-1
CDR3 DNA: TGTGCCAGCAGTTATGAGCCGTACAATGAGCAGTTCTTC
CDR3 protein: CASSYEPYNEQFF

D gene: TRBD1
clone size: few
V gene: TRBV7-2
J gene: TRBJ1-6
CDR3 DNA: TGTGCCAGCAGCTTAGCCGGGACAGGGTCTACTTCACCCCTCCACTTT
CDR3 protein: CASSLAGTGSTSPLHF

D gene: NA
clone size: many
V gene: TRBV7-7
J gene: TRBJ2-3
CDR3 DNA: TGTGCCAGCAGTTTCGAGGGGGGTACGCAGTATTTT
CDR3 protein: CASSFEGGTQYF

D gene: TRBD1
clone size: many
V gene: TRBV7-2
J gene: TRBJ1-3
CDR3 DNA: TGTGCCAGCAGCGCATGGACAGGGGGCGTTTTTTCGGGAAACACCATATATTTT
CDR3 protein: CASSAWTGGVFSGNTIYF

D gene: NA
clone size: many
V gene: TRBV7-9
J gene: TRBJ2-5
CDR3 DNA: TGTGCCAGCAGCTTAGCCCGGGGCCTACAAGAGACCCAGTACTTC
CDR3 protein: CASSLARGLQETQYF

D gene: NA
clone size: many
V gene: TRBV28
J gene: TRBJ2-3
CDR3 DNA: TGTGCCAGCACCCTCCCCGGAAGCACAGATACGCAGTATTTT
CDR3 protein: CASTLPGSTDTQYF

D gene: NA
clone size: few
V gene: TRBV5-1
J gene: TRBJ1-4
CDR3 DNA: TGCGCCAGCAGCTCGACAGCAACTAATGAAAAACTGTTTTTT
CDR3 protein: CASSSTATNEKLFF

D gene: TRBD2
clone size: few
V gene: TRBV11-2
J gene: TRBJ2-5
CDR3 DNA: TGTGCCAGCAGCCCCCGACTAGCGGCTCAAGCGGAGACCCAGTACTTC
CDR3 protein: CASSPRLAAQAETQYF

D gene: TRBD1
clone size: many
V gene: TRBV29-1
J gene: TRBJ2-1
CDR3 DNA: TGCAGCGTTGACGGGACAGGGGGGTACAATGAGCAGTTCTTC
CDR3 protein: CSVDGTGGYNEQFF

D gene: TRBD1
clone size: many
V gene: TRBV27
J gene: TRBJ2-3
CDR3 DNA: TGTGCCAGCAGAGCCGCGGGACAGGGTTTCACAGATACGCAGTATTTT
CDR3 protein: CASRAAGQGFTDTQYF

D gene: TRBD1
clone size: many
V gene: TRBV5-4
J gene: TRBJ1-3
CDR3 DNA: TGTGCCAGCAGCGCCAGACAGGGTTCTTCTGGAAACACCATATATTTT
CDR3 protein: CASSARQGSSGNTIYF

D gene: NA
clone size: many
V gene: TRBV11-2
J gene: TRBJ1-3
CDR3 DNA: TGTGCCAGCAGCTACGGACAGTTTGGAAACACCATATATTTT
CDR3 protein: CASSYGQFGNTIYF

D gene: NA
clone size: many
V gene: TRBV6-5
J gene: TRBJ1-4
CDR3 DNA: TGTGCCAGCAGGCAAGGTGAAAAACTGTTTTTT
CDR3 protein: CASRQGEKLFF

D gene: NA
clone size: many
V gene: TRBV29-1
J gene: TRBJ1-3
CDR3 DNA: TGCAGCGTTGATCTATCTGGAAACACCATATATTTT
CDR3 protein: CSVDLSGNTIYF

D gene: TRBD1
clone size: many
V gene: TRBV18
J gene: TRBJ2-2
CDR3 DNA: TGTGCCAGCTCACTCGGACAGGGGGCGAACACCGGGGAGCTGTTTTTT
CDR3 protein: CASSLGQGANTGELFF